In this sample, the clone carrying this TCR beta chain turned up a few times. Its antigen remains unknown. These data are taken from a study of Graves' ophthalmopathy and Graves' hyperthyroidism. Scientists amplified the TCR beta CDR3 regions from RNA transcripts. HTBI-primed RT-PCR formed the first round, and a multiplex PCR formed the second. One entry per CDR3 protein results from TCRdb running MiXCR on the multiplex PCR reads. Of about 620,000 distinct CDR3 sequences listed, over 20% are singletons. The study's findings and limits: With approximately 90% sensitivity and 75% to 84% specificity, a 13-signature model separated ophthalmopathy from stable hyperthyroidism.

Trimming took 2 bases from V and 0 from J, leaving 11 bases between them. The CDR3 extends over 16 amino acids. In germline, CDR1 is MNHEY, CDR2 SVGAGI. This chain links TRBV6-5 with TRBJ1-5, with a tentative D call TRBD1 (5 bases). The clonotype originates from a woman between 18 and 29 years old with stable Graves' hyperthyroidism. Some clones in this sample may be carry-over from other donors' samples. Sequencing used peripheral blood. This CDR3 reads CASSYGGDYSNQPQHF. The CDR3 DNA follows: TGTGCCAGCAGTTACGGGGGGGATTATAGCAATCAGCCCCAGCATTTT.